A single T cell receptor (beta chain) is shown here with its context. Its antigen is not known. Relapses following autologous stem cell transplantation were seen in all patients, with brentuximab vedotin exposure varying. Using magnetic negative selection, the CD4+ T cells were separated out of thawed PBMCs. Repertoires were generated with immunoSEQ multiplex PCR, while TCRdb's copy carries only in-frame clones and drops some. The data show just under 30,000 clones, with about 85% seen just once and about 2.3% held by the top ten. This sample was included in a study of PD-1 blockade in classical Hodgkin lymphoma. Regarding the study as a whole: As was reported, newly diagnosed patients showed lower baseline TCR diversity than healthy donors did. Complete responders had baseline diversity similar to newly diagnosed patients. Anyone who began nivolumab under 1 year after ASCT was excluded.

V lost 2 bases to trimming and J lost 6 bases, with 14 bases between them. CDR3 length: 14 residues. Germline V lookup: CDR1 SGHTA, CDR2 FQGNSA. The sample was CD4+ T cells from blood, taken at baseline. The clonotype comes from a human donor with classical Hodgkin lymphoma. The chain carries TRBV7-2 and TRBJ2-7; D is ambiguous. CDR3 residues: CASSLFASPSEQYF. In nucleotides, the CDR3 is TGTGCCAGCAGCTTATTCGCGAGCCCAAGCGAGCAGTACTTC.